These T cell receptor beta chains were read from a single sample in a study of OX40 agonist ivuxolimab in advanced cancers. Some clones are missing from TCRdb's copy, which holds only in-frame ones; the method was immunoSEQ multiplex PCR. This repertoire shows around 34,000 clones, more than 70% found once; its top ten account for 36%. The specimen was CD4+ or CD8+ T cells sorted from blood, collected in a trial of the OX40 agonist ivuxolimab. Receptors originate from an adult with an advanced solid tumor such as melanoma, head and neck, liver or kidney cancer. CDR3s include the opening cysteine and the closing phenylalanine or tryptophan. D genes are given only for firm matches. The size of a clone is reported for some rows only, either as once, few or many, or as a class for expanded clones.

j_call clone_size d_call v_call cdr3_aa cdr3_nt
TRBJ1-4 few NA TRBV28 CASSLWTAGATNEKLFF TGTGCCAGCAGTTTATGGACAGCCGGTGCAACTAATGAAAAACTGTTTTTT
TRBJ2-2 NA NA TRBV10-3 CAISEPGTNTGELFF TGTGCCATCAGTGAACCTGGGACGAACACCGGGGAGCTGTTTTTT
TRBJ2-1 NA NA TRBV27 CASTLSLGDSFYNEQFF TGTGCCAGCACCTTATCCTTGGGGGACTCGTTCTACAATGAGCAGTTCTTC
TRBJ2-7 NA NA TRBV6-6 CASTPSTYEQYF TGTGCCAGCACCCCAAGCACCTACGAGCAGTACTTC
TRBJ1-2 once NA TRBV18 CASSPPPCTGGRSRGYTF TGTGCCAGCTCACCCCCCCCCTGCACCGGAGGGCGCAGCCGTGGCTACACCTTC
TRBJ1-2 NA TRBD1 TRBV19 CASSLSGTGVGYTF TGTGCCAGTAGTCTCTCAGGGACAGGGGTTGGCTACACCTTC
TRBJ2-7 NA TRBD1 TRBV6-5 CASSYGDRAYEQYF TGTGCCAGCAGTTACGGGGACAGAGCCTACGAGCAGTACTTC
TRBJ2-5 NA TRBD1 TRBV6-1 CASSAAGVGDRSGETQYF TGTGCCAGCAGTGCCGCCGGGGTTGGGGACAGGAGTGGGGAGACCCAGTACTTC
TRBJ2-7 NA TRBD2 TRBV28 CASSSHSAGGVYEQYF TGTGCCAGCAGTTCCCACTCGGCGGGAGGAGTTTACGAGCAGTACTTC
TRBJ2-2 NA NA TRBV14 CASGGASNTGELFF TGTGCCAGCGGGGGGGCGTCAAACACCGGGGAGCTGTTTTTT
TRBJ2-7 few NA TRBV5-1 CASSLEYSNYEQYF TGCGCCAGCAGCTTGGAGTACAGTAACTACGAGCAGTACTTC
TRBJ2-3 NA NA TRBV4-1 CASSQVSEDTQYF TGCGCCAGCAGCCAAGTCTCTGAAGATACGCAGTATTTT
TRBJ2-3 once NA TRBV19 CASSIWTFPTDTQYF TGTGCCAGTAGTATCTGGACCTTTCCCACAGATACGCAGTATTTT
TRBJ2-7 NA NA TRBV28 CASSLGPSGEQYF TGTGCCAGCAGTTTAGGGCCGTCCGGCGAGCAGTACTTC
TRBJ2-6 NA NA TRBV7-8 CASSLGGAGANVLTF TGTGCCAGCAGCTTAGGGGGGGCTGGGGCCAACGTCCTGACTTTC